The 3 T cell receptor beta chains given below trace back to one sample, sequenced in a study of blood T cell repertoires in COVID-19. Sequencing was performed with immunoSEQ multiplex PCR; in TCRdb, only in-frame clones are kept and a portion is missing. Of a few hundred thousand clones in the sample, around 89% were seen once. Sequencing was carried out using PBMCs or T cells enriched from blood (not recorded which). The receptor source for this set is a man aged 18 to 30 who had recovered from COVID-19.

The chain links TRBV5-1 to TRBJ2-7; 7 positions match TRBD2. The CDR3 runs to 13 residues. V shed 0 bases and J 6 bases; nucleotides not matched to a gene: 3. Germline-derived CDR1 and CDR2 are SGHRS and YFSETQ. The CDR3 DNA reads TGCGCCAGCAGCTTGGATACTAGCGCCGAGCAGTACTTC. Residues: CASSLDTSAEQYF.

This clone came up a few times. The chain recombines TRBV5-1 with TRBJ1-6, with 8 bases identical to TRBD1. CDR3 size: 16 residues. Germline CDR1 is SGHRS and CDR2 is YFSETQ. V lost 4 bases to trimming and J lost 3 bases; unmatched junction nucleotides: 6. The CDR3 DNA sequence: TGCGCCAGCAGCCCGTCGGGACAGGTCTATAATTCACCCCTCCACTTT. The encoded protein is CASSPSGQVYNSPLHF. Supplemented by reference TRBV5-1 and TRBJ1-6, the full variable domain reads KAGVTQTPRYLIKTRGQQVTLSCSPISGHRSVSWYQQTPGQGLQFLFEYFSETQRNKGNFPGRFSGRQFSNSRSEMNVSTLELGDSALYLCASSPSGQVYNSPLHFGNGTRLTVT.

This rearrangement joins TRBV5-4 to TRBJ2-2; D is unresolved. This CDR3 region has 14 residues. V lost 4 bases and J 4 bases, leaving 11 bases between the germline ends. Germline CDR1 SGHNT, CDR2 YYREEE (reference sequence). The CDR3 coding sequence is TGTGCCAGCAGCCCCGACAAGTTCACCGGGGAGCTGTTTTTT. This gives the protein CASSPDKFTGELFF.